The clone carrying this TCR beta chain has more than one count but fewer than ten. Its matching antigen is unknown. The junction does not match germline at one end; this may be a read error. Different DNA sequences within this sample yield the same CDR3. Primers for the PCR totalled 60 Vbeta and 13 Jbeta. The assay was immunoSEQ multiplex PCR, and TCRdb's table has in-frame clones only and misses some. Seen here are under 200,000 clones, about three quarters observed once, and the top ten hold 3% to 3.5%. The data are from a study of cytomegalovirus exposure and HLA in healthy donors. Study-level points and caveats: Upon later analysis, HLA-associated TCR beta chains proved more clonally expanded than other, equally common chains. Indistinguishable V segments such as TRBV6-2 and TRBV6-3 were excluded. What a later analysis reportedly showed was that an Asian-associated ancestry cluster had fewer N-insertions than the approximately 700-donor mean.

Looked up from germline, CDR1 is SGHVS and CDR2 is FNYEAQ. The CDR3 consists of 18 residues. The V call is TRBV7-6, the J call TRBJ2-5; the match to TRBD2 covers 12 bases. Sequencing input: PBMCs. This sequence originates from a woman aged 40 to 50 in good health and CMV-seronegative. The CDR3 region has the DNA TGCGCCAGCAGCTTAGGTCTAGCGGGGGGGTACCGGGCGGAGACCCAGTACTTC. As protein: CASSLGLAGGYRAETQYF. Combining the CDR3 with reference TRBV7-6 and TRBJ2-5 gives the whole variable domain GAGVSQSPRYKVTKRGQDVALRCDPISGHVSLYWYRQALGQGPEFLTYFNYEAQQDKSGLPNDRFSAERPEGSISTLTIQRTEQRDSAMYRCASSLGLAGGYRAETQYFGPGTRLLVL.